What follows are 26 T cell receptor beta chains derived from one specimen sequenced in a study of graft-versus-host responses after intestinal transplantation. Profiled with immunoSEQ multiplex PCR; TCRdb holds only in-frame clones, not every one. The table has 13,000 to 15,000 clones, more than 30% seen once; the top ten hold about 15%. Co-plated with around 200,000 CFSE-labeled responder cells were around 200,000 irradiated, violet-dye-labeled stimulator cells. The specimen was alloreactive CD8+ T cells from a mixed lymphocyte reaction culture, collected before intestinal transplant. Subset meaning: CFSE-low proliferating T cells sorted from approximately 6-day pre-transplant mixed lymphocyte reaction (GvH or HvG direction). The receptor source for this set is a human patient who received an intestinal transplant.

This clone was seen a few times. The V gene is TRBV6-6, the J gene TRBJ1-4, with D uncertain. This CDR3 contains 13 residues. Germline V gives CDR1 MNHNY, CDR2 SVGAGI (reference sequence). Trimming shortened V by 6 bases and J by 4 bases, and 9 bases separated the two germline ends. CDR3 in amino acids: CASSPTSNEKLFF. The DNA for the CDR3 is TGTGCCAGCAGCCCGACAAGTAATGAAAAACTGTTTTTT.

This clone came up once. The CDR3 region is CSARPGGVFMNTEAFF. CDR3 nucleotides: TGCAGCGCTAGACCGGGCGGGGTCTTCATGAACACTGAAGCTTTCTTT. The chain recombines TRBV29-1 with TRBJ1-1; D gene uncertain. V lost 7 bases and J 0 bases, leaving 21 bases between the germline ends. Germline CDR1 SQVTM, CDR2 ANQGSEA. The CDR3 has 16 residues.

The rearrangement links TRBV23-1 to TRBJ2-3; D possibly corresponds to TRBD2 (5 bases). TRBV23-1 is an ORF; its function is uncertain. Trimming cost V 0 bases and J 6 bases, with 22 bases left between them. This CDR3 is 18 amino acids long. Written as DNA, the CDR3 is TGCGCCAGCAGTCAATCATGGACTCACTACACCCCCTATGATACGCAGTATTTT. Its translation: CASSQSWTHYTPYDTQYF.

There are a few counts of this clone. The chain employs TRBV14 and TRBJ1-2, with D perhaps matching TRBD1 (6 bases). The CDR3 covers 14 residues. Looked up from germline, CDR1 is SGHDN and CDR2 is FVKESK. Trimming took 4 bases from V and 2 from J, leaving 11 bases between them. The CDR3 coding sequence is TGTGCCAGCAGCCCCTGGACAGTCAACTATGGCTACACCTTC. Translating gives CASSPWTVNYGYTF.

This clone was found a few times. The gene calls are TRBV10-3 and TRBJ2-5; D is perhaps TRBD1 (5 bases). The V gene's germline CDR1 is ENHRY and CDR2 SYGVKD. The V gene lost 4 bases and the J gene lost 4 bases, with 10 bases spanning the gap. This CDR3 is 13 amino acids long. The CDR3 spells CAISAPGLETQYF. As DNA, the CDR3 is TGTGCCATCAGTGCCCCAGGGTTAGAGACCCAGTACTTC.

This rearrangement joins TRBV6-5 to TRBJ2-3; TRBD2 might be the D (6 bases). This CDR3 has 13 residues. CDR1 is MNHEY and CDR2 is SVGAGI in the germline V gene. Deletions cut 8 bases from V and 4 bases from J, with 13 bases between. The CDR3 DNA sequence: TGTGCCAGCGGGGGGAGCTGGGCAGATACGCAGTATTTT. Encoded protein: CASGGSWADTQYF.

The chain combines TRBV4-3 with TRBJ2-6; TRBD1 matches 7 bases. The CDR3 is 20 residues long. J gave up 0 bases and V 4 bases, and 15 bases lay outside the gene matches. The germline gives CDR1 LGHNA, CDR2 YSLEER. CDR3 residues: CASSPVATGAPTSGANVLTF. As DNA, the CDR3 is TGCGCCAGCAGCCCAGTAGCTACAGGGGCCCCTACCTCTGGGGCCAACGTCCTGACTTTC.

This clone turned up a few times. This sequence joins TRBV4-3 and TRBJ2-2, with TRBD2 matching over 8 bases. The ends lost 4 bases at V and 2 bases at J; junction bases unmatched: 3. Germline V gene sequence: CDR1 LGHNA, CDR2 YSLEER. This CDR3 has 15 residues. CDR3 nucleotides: TGCGCCAGCAGCCCACTAGCGGTTAACACCGGGGAGCTGTTTTTT. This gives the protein CASSPLAVNTGELFF.

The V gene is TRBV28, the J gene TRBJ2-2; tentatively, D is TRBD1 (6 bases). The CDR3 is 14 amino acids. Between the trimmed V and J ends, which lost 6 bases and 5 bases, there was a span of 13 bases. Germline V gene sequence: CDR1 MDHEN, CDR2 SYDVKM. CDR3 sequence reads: CASRVGQPTGELFF. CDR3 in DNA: TGTGCCAGCAGGGTAGGACAGCCGACCGGGGAGCTGTTTTTT.

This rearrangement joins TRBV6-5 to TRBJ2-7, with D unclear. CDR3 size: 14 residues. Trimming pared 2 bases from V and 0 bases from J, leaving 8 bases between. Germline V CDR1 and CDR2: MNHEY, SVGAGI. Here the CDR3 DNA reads TGTGCCAGCAGTTACGCGAGTAGCTCCTACGAGCAGTACTTC. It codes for CASSYASSSYEQYF.

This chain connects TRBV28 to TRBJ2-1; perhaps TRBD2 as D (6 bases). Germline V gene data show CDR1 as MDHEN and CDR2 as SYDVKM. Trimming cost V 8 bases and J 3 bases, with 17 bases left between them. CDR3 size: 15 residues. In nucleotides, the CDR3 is TGTGCCAGCCCACCTGCGGGACTCTACTACAATGAGCAGTTCTTC. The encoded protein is CASPPAGLYYNEQFF.

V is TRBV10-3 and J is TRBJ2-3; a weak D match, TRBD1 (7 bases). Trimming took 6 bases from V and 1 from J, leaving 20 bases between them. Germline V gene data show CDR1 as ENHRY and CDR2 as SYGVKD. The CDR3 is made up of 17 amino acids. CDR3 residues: CAIRDPGGGGGTDTQYF. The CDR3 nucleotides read TGTGCCATCAGGGATCCCGGTGGAGGGGGCGGCACAGATACGCAGTATTTT.

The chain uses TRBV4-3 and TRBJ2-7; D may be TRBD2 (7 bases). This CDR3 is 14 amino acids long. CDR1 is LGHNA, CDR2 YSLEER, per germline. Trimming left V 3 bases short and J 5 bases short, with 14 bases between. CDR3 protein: CASSQYGGPNEQYF. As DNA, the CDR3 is TGCGCCAGCAGCCAGTACGGGGGGCCAAACGAGCAGTACTTC.

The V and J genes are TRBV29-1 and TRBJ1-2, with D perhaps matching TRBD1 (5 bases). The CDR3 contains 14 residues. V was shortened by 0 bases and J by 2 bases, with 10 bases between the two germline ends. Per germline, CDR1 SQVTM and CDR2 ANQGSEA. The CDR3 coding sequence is TGCAGCGTTGAAGAAGGGAACAGGAACTATGGCTACACCTTC. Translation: CSVEEGNRNYGYTF.

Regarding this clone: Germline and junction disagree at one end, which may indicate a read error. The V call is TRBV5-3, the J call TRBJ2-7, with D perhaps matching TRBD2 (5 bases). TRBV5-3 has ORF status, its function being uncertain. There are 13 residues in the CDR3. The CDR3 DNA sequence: TGTGCCAGCAGCTTGATTCGGGGCTACGAGCAGTACTTC. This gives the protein CASSLIRGYEQYF.

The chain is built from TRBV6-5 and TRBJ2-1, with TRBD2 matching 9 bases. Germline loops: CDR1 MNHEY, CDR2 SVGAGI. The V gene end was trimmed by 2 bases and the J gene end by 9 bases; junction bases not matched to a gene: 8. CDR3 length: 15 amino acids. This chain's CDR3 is CASSYGAGGPSEQFF. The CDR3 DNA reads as TGTGCCAGCAGTTACGGGGCGGGAGGGCCTAGTGAGCAGTTCTTC.

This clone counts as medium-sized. The CDR3 coding sequence is TGTGCCAGCAGCTTACTGCCAGGGGATGAGGACACCATATATTTT. Translating it yields CASSLLPGDEDTIYF. The chain uses TRBV7-9 and TRBJ1-3; perhaps TRBD1 as D (6 bases). This CDR3 contains 15 residues. The germline CDR1 and CDR2 sequences are SEHNR and FQNEAQ (reference sequence). Trimming shortened V by 2 bases and J by 8 bases, and 16 bases separated the two germline ends.

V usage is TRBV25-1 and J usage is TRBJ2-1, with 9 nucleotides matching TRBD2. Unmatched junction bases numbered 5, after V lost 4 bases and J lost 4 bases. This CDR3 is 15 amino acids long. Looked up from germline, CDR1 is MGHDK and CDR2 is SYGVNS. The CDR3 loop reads CASSGGGRDYNEQFF. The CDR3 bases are TGTGCCAGCAGTGGTGGCGGGAGGGATTACAATGAGCAGTTCTTC.

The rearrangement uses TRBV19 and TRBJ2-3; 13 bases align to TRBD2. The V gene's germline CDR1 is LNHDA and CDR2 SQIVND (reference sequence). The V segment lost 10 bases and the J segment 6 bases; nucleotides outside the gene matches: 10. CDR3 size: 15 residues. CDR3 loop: CATSPGTSGADTQYF. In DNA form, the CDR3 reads TGTGCCACTTCACCCGGGACTAGCGGGGCTGATACGCAGTATTTT. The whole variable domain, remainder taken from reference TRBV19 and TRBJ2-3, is DGGITQSPKYLFRKEGQNVTLSCEQNLNHDAMYWYRQDPGQGLRLIYYSQIVNDFQKGDIAEGYSVSREKKESFPLTVTSAQKNPTAFYLCATSPGTSGADTQYFGPGTRLTVL.

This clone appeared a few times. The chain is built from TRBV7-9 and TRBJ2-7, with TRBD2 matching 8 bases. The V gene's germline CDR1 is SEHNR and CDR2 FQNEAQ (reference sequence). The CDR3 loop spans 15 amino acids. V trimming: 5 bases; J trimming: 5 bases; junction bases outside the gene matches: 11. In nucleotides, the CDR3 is TGTGCCAGCAGCCAGCCTAGGCGGGGGGCCCACGAGCAGTACTTC. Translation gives CASSQPRRGAHEQYF.

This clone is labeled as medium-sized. This chain's CDR3 is CSTTGETEAFF. In DNA form, the CDR3 reads TGCAGCACGACAGGGGAGACTGAAGCTTTCTTT. The genes are TRBV29-1 and TRBJ1-1, with 8 bases lining up with TRBD1. With V trimmed by 8 bases and J by 5 bases, 4 bases remained unmatched. Germline CDR1 and CDR2: SQVTM and ANQGSEA. This CDR3 is 11 amino acids long.

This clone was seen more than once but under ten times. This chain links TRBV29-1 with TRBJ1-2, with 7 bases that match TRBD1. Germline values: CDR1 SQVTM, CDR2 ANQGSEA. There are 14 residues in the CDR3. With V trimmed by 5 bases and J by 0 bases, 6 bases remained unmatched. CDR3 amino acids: CSVPLTGTNYGYTF. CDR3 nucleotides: TGCAGCGTTCCCCTGACAGGGACTAACTATGGCTACACCTTC.

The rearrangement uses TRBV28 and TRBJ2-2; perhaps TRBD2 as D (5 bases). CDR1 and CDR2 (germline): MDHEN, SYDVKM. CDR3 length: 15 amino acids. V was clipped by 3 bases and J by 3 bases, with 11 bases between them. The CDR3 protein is CASSLRVADTGELFF. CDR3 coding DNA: TGTGCCAGCAGTTTGAGGGTCGCGGACACCGGGGAGCTGTTTTTT. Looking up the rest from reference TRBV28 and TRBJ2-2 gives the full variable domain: DVKVTQSSRYLVKRTGEKVFLECVQDMDHENMFWYRQDPGLGLRLIYFSYDVKMKEKGDIPEGYSVSREKKERFSLILESASTNQTSMYLCASSLRVADTGELFFGEGSRLTVL.

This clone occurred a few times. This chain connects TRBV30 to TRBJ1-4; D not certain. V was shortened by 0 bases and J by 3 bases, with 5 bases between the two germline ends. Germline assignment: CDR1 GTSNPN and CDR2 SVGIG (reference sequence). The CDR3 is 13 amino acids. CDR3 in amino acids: CAWSVHPNEKLFF. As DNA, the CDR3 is TGTGCCTGGAGTGTACATCCTAATGAAAAACTGTTTTTT.

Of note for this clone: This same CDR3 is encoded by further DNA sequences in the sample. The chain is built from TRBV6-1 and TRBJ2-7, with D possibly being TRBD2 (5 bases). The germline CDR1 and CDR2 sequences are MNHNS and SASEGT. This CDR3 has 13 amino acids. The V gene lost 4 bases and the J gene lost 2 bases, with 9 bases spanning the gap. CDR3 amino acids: CASSARVPYEQYF. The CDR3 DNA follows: TGTGCCAGCAGTGCGAGGGTCCCCTACGAGCAGTACTTC.

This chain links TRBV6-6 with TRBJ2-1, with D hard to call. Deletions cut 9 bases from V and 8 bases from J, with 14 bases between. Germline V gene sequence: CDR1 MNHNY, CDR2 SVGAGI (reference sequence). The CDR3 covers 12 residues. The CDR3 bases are TGTGCCAGTAGTCCCCTTGTCGATGAGCAGTTCTTC. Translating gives CASSPLVDEQFF.